This TCR beta chain is from a study of T cell responses to AZD1222 COVID-19 vaccine (dated by TCRdb to the early 2020s). About the full investigation: TCR sequencing covered fewer than 250 trial participants: 200 to 210 given two doses of AZD1222 and approximately 25 given two doses of MenACWY control vaccine. Trial participants were enrolled by age into 18-55, 56-69 and 70-plus year subgroups, with about 150, 28 and 57 TCR-sequenced participants respectively.

Sample time point, as interpreted from the label and publication: about 28 days (+/-7) after the second vaccine dose. AZD1222 recipients with second doses at about 4 weeks or about 12 weeks were pooled, because spike-specific TCR depth and breadth did not differ between schedules. Vaccinee samples came from UK trials COV001 and COV002, including a single-blind randomized controlled phase 2/3 trial of AZD1222 (ChAdOx1 nCoV-19) in healthy adults. For TCRbeta chain sequencing, PBMC samples were collected from trial participants at day 0 and at day 28 after the second dose. The V end loses 7 bases and the J end loses 2 bases, and a stretch of 12 bases separates them. Sequences GTSNPN (CDR1) and SVGIG (CDR2) are obtained from the germline V gene (reference sequence). Spanning cysteine to phenylalanine, the CDR3 consists of 13 amino acids. CDR3 DNA is the only sequence kept; it has 39 bases, read in frame from the first base.

The CDR3 regions of human TCRbeta chains were analyzed by immunosequencing. From the authors' description of their analysis: Repertoire TCRs were matched against a reference library of SARS-CoV-2-specific TCRs generated with the MIRA antigen-specificity platform. Breadth meant the fraction of unique TCRs that were SARS-CoV-2-associated, whereas depth meant the fraction of total T cells that were SARS-CoV-2-associated. Using the MIRA data, each spike-specific TCR was assigned both to the spike region to which the TCR was reactive and to a CD4 or CD8 class. Log10-transformed breadth and depth values were compared by one-way ANOVA with Sidak's multiple comparisons tests. Entries here come from immuneACCESS through TCRdb and include only in-frame sequences with V and J called. Some clones fail to appear in such tables; in the studies checked, an unresolved V gene covers under half of the shortfall, and the cause of the remainder is unknown. From that table come the V and J calls and clone size; the DNA was used to work out D and trimming. The sample contains 150,000 to 200,000 clones, 87% of them found a single time. The ten largest clones add up to 0.95% to 1.1% of the sample.

The sample holds a few counts of this clone. No cognate antigen has been identified for it. No much larger clonotype is one base removed from it; base qualities were not supplied. The paper as a whole reports these results and caveats: A significant rise in spike-specific TCR breadth and depth was observed after two AZD1222 doses relative to day 0 and relative to MenACWY recipients. Conclusions about previously exposed vaccinees were limited because only a handful of AZD1222 recipients were SARS-CoV-2 seropositive at baseline. Participants were mostly white British, with more females than males. The authors suggested clonal diversity may have been underestimated. Nearly half of unique spike-specific TCRs reportedly recognized epitopes outside regions mutated in the B.1.351 and B.1.1.7 variants. CD4 TCRs associated with the vaccine covered the entire spike protein, and the dominant responses were in regions 160-218 and 743-854. The 56-69-year group was small, and its depth increase did not reach significance, likely because of low power. Because no day 14 peak-response samples were available, repertoires were characterized only after the peak T cell response.

The sequence was collected from an adult who received the AZD1222 COVID-19 vaccine. Recombination linked TRBV30 to TRBJ1-3, with no confident D gene call. The input for sequencing was peripheral blood, taken 28 days after the second AZD1222 dose. Here the CDR3 is given as CASFGVAGNTIYF. The sequenced DNA is TGTGCCTCGTTCGGGGTAGCTGGAAACACCATATATTTT.